This is a list of T cell receptor beta chains from one sample in a study of T-cell reconstitution after alpha-beta-depleted transplantation in children. MiXCR, run by TCRdb on the PCR reads, gives a single entry per CDR3 protein. The table has hundreds of thousands of distinct CDR3 sequences, over 10% seen once. The sample was PBMCs, mostly from graft donor cells, taken 360 days after TCRalphabeta/CD19-depleted stem cell transplant. All receptors derive from a male patient between 5 and 17 years old who had a stem cell transplant for acute myeloid leukemia, so the T cells may come from the graft donor. The CDR3 runs from the conserved cysteine through the conserved F or W. D genes are given only for firm matches. The size entry is marked missing in some rows and otherwise reads once, few, many or a size class.

D: TRBD1; J: TRBJ2-1; V: TRBV18; size: few; DNA: TGTGCCAGCTCACCATCAACAGGGGTCTACAATGAGCAGTTCTTC; CDR3: CASSPSTGVYNEQFF
D: NA; J: TRBJ1-2; V: TRBV27; size: few; DNA: TGTGCCAGCAGTTTAGGTTGGGGGGGAGGCTACACCTTC; CDR3: CASSLGWGGGYTF
D: NA; J: TRBJ2-1; V: TRBV28; size: NA; DNA: TGTGCCAGCAGTAAGGAAATCCGGGACTCCGGTATACAGCAGTTCTTC; CDR3: CASSKEIRDSGIQQFF
D: TRBD1; J: TRBJ2-2; V: TRBV20-1; size: few; DNA: TGCAGTGCTATGGACAGGGAGAACACCGGGGAGCTGTTTTTT; CDR3: CSAMDRENTGELFF
D: NA; J: TRBJ2-7; V: TRBV28; size: NA; DNA: TGTGCCAGCAGTTCTATGGCCCTTGTACTCTACGAGCAGTACTTC; CDR3: CASSSMALVLYEQYF
D: TRBD2; J: TRBJ2-5; V: TRBV7-8; size: NA; DNA: TGTGCCAGCAGCTTAGAAATAGCGGGAGGGGAGACCCAGTACTTC; CDR3: CASSLEIAGGETQYF
D: NA; J: TRBJ2-3; V: TRBV7-9; size: few; DNA: TGTGCCAGCAGCTCGGGACGCGGTTCGAGCACAGATACGCAGTATTTT; CDR3: CASSSGRGSSTDTQYF
D: NA; J: TRBJ2-7; V: TRBV7-2; size: NA; DNA: TGTGCCAGCAGCCCAAGTTGGGCGAGGGTCCCCTACGAGCAGTACTTC; CDR3: CASSPSWARVPYEQYF
D: NA; J: TRBJ2-7; V: TRBV28; size: NA; DNA: TGTGCCAGCGGTCAAGGGACTCTACGCAGCGAGCAGTACTTC; CDR3: CASGQGTLRSEQYF
D: NA; J: TRBJ2-1; V: TRBV28; size: NA; DNA: TGTGCCAGCAGTTTACTGGGGGCTCCAGACAATGAGCAGTTCTTC; CDR3: CASSLLGAPDNEQFF
D: NA; J: TRBJ2-2; V: TRBV7-8; size: few; DNA: TGTGCCAGCAGCTTACCGGGGCGCTCCGTGGAGCTGTTTTTT; CDR3: CASSLPGRSVELFF
D: NA; J: TRBJ1-2; V: TRBV21-1; size: NA; DNA: TGTGCCAGCAGCAACCGCGTAGCGGCCGGCTACACCTTC; CDR3: CASSNRVAAGYTF
D: NA; J: TRBJ1-3; V: TRBV11-1; size: NA; DNA: TGTGCCAGCAGCTTAGCTGTAGGCGGTTTAAGAGTAATCTCTGGAAACACCATATATTTT; CDR3: CASSLAVGGLRVISGNTIYF
D: NA; J: TRBJ2-1; V: TRBV5-1; size: many; DNA: TGCGCCAGCACAAAATTAGATGAGCAGTTCTTC; CDR3: CASTKLDEQFF
D: NA; J: TRBJ2-1; V: TRBV28; size: NA; DNA: TGTGCCAGCAGTGCCGGGACGGAGAGCTCCTACAATGAGCAGTTCTTC; CDR3: CASSAGTESSYNEQFF